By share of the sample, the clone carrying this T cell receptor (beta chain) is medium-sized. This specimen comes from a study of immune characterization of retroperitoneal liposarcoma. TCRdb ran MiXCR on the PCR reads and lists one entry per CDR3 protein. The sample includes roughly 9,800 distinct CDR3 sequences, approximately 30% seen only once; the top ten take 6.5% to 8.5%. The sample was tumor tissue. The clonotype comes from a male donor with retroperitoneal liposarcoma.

Here the CDR3 reads CASSEAGTSTDTQYF. CDR3 sequence (DNA): TGTGCCAGCAGTGAAGCAGGGACAAGCACAGATACGCAGTATTTT. The chain employs TRBV6-1 and TRBJ2-3; a possible D gene is TRBD1 (6 bases). V dropped 0 bases and J dropped 0 bases, with 7 bases sitting between them. There are 15 residues in the CDR3. The germline CDR1 and CDR2 sequences are MNHNS and SASEGT.